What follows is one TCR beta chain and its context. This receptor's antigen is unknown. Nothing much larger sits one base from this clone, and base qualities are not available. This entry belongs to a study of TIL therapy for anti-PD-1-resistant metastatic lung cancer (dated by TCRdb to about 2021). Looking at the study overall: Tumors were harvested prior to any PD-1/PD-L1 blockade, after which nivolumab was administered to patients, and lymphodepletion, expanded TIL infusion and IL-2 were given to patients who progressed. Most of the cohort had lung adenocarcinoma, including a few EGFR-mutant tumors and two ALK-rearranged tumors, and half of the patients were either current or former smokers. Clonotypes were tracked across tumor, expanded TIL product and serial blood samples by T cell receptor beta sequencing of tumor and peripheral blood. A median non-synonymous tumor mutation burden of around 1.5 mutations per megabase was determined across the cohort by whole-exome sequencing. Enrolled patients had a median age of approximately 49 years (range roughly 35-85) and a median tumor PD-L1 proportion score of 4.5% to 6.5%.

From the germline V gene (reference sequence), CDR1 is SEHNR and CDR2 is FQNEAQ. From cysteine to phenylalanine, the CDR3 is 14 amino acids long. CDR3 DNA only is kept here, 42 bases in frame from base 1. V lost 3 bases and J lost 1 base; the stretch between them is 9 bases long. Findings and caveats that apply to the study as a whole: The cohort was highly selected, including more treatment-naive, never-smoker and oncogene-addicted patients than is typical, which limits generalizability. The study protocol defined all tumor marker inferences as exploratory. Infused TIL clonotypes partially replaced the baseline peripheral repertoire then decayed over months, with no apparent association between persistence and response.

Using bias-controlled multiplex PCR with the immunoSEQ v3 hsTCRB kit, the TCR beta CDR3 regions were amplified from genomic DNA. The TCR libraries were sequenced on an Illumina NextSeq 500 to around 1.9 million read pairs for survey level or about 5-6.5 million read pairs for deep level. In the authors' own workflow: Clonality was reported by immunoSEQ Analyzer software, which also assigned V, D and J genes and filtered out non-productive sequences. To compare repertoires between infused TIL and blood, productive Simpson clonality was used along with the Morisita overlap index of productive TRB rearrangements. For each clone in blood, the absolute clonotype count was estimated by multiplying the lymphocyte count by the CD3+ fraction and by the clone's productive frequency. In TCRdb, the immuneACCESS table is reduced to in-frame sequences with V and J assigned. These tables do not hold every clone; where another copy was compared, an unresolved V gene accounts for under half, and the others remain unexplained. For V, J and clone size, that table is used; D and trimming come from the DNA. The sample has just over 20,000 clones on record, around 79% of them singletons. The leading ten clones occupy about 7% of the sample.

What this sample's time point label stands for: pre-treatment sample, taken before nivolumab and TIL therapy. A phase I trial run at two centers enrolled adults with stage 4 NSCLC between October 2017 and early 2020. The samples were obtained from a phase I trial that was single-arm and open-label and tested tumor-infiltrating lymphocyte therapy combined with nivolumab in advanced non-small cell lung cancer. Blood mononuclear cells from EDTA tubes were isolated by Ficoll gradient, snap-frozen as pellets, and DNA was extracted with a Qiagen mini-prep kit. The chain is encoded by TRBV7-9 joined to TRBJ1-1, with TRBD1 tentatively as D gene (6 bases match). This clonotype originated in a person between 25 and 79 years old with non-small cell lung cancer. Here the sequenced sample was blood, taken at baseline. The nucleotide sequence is TGTGCCAGCAGCTTCGGGACACGGAACACTGAAGCTTTCTTT. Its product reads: CASSFGTRNTEAFF.